This is a list of T cell receptor beta chains from one sample in a study of blood T cell repertoires in COVID-19. The method was immunoSEQ multiplex PCR; TCRdb's version includes in-frame clones alone and lacks a portion of them. The sample includes some 250,000 clones, roughly 85% of them seen just once. Sequences were obtained from PBMCs or T cells enriched from blood (not recorded which). The receptors here all came from a woman in her fifties or sixties who had recovered from COVID-19. Each CDR3 is given with its conserved first and last residue. The D gene is left open where the match is weak. Expanded clones are given a class, and other clones once, few, many or no size at all.

clone size: NA
D gene: NA
J gene: TRBJ1-2
V gene: TRBV4-2
CDR3 DNA: TGTGCCAGCAGCCAAGAAGGTGGGCTGTTAGGCTACACCTTC
CDR3 protein: CASSQEGGLLGYTF

clone size: NA
D gene: NA
J gene: TRBJ1-5
V gene: TRBV12-5
CDR3 DNA: TGTGCTAGTGGTTTAAGGAGGTTGGGGGAGGACAGCAATCAGCCCCAGCATTTT
CDR3 protein: CASGLRRLGEDSNQPQHF

clone size: NA
D gene: NA
J gene: TRBJ2-1
V gene: TRBV7-8
CDR3 DNA: TGTGCCAGCAGCATTAGCTTTACGACTAGCTCCTACAATGAGCAGTTCTTC
CDR3 protein: CASSISFTTSSYNEQFF

clone size: NA
D gene: NA
J gene: TRBJ1-6
V gene: TRBV5-3
CDR3 DNA: TGTGCCAGAAGCGAAACACCGGGAGGAATGAATTCACCCCTCCACTTT
CDR3 protein: CARSETPGGMNSPLHF

clone size: NA
D gene: NA
J gene: TRBJ1-2
V gene: TRBV5-4
CDR3 DNA: TGTGCCAGCAGCTTTAAAACAGGGCTCAACTATGGCTACACCTTC
CDR3 protein: CASSFKTGLNYGYTF

clone size: NA
D gene: NA
J gene: TRBJ1-2
V gene: TRBV27
CDR3 DNA: TGTGCCAGCAGGTACAGGGAAGGAGGCTACACCTTC
CDR3 protein: CASRYREGGYTF

clone size: NA
D gene: NA
J gene: TRBJ2-1
V gene: TRBV7-2
CDR3 DNA: TGTGCCAGCAGCTTTTTTTGGCAGAACAATGAGCAGTTCTTC
CDR3 protein: CASSFFWQNNEQFF

clone size: once
D gene: NA
J gene: TRBJ1-2
V gene: TRBV30
CDR3 DNA: TGTGCCTGGAGTGTACCTCTCCGGGGTCTAAAAAACTATGGCTACACCTTC
CDR3 protein: CAWSVPLRGLKNYGYTF

clone size: NA
D gene: TRBD1
J gene: TRBJ1-2
V gene: TRBV11-2
CDR3 DNA: TGTGCCAGCAGCTTAGACAGGGGGGAAGAAAACTATGGCTACACCTTC
CDR3 protein: CASSLDRGEENYGYTF

clone size: NA
D gene: TRBD1
J gene: TRBJ2-5
V gene: TRBV7-7
CDR3 DNA: TGTGCTAGCAGCTCCCGACAGGGACGAGAGACCCAGTACTTC
CDR3 protein: CASSSRQGRETQYF

clone size: NA
D gene: TRBD1
J gene: TRBJ2-7
V gene: TRBV6-6
CDR3 DNA: TGTGCCAGCAGTCGGGGGACCGGGACAGGGAATACCTACGAGCAGTACTTC
CDR3 protein: CASSRGTGTGNTYEQYF

clone size: few
D gene: NA
J gene: TRBJ1-2
V gene: TRBV27
CDR3 DNA: TGTGCCAGCAGTCCACAGCCTGTGATGTATGGCTACACCTTC
CDR3 protein: CASSPQPVMYGYTF

clone size: NA
D gene: NA
J gene: TRBJ2-7
V gene: TRBV2
CDR3 DNA: TGTGCCAGCAGTAGGAACAGGGAAGCCTCCTACGAGCAGTACTTC
CDR3 protein: CASSRNREASYEQYF

clone size: NA
D gene: TRBD2
J gene: TRBJ2-7
V gene: TRBV3-1/TRBV3-2
CDR3 DNA: TGTGCCAGCAGCCAAGCGGTCCAAGCGGGAGGAAGCTACGAGCAGTACTTC
CDR3 protein: CASSQAVQAGGSYEQYF

clone size: NA
D gene: TRBD1
J gene: TRBJ1-6
V gene: TRBV13
CDR3 DNA: TGTGCCAGCAGCGCAATAGACAGGGGGAATTCACCCCTCCACTTT
CDR3 protein: CASSAIDRGNSPLHF

clone size: NA
D gene: NA
J gene: TRBJ1-4
V gene: TRBV21-1
CDR3 DNA: TGTGCCAGCAGCTCACAGAGCTATAATGAAAAACTGTTTTTT
CDR3 protein: CASSSQSYNEKLFF

clone size: once
D gene: NA
J gene: TRBJ2-6
V gene: TRBV7-8
CDR3 DNA: TGTGCCAGCAGCTGGGACAGGGCCAACGTCCTGACTTTC
CDR3 protein: CASSWDRANVLTF

clone size: NA
D gene: TRBD1
J gene: TRBJ1-2
V gene: TRBV7-2
CDR3 DNA: TGTGCCAGCAGCCGTAACAGGGGAGACGGTTACTATGGCTACACCTTC
CDR3 protein: CASSRNRGDGYYGYTF

clone size: few
D gene: TRBD1
J gene: TRBJ1-2
V gene: TRBV27
CDR3 DNA: TGTGCCAGCAGTCCCACGACAGGGGTGCTCTATGGCTACACCTTC
CDR3 protein: CASSPTTGVLYGYTF

clone size: NA
D gene: NA
J gene: TRBJ1-2
V gene: TRBV3-1/TRBV3-2
CDR3 DNA: TGTGCCAGCAGCCAAGATCTGGCAGGGTGGGATGGCTACACCTTC
CDR3 protein: CASSQDLAGWDGYTF

clone size: NA
D gene: TRBD2
J gene: TRBJ2-1
V gene: TRBV7-6
CDR3 DNA: TGTGCCAGCAGCCCAAGGCTAGCGGGAGGTCCCAATGAGCAGTTCTTC
CDR3 protein: CASSPRLAGGPNEQFF

clone size: once
D gene: TRBD2
J gene: TRBJ2-3
V gene: TRBV15
CDR3 DNA: TGTGCCACCAGCATTAGCGGGTACCGCACAGATACGCAGTATTTT
CDR3 protein: CATSISGYRTDTQYF

clone size: few
D gene: TRBD2
J gene: TRBJ2-6
V gene: TRBV15
CDR3 DNA: TGTGCCACCAGCAGCGAGCGGGAGGGCCTATCTGGGGCCAACGTCCTGACTTTC
CDR3 protein: CATSSEREGLSGANVLTF

clone size: NA
D gene: NA
J gene: TRBJ2-5
V gene: TRBV5-6
CDR3 DNA: TGTGCCAGCAGCCCCGAGCCGGTCCAAGAGACCCAGTACTTC
CDR3 protein: CASSPEPVQETQYF

clone size: once
D gene: NA
J gene: TRBJ2-3
V gene: TRBV4-2
CDR3 DNA: TGTGCCAGCAGCCCCGGGTCTGCCGGCCCAGATACGCAGTATTTT
CDR3 protein: CASSPGSAGPDTQYF